These 20 T cell receptor beta chains were all obtained from the same sample, sequenced in a study of blood T cells in healthy people across ages. The second PCR ran about 6 to 11 cycles with a sample-barcoded 5' primer and J-beta primers. TCRdb called the 5' RACE reads again in MiXCR, with one record for every CDR3 protein. The table shows about 1,600,000 distinct CDR3 sequences, with approximately 38% occurring only once. The sample taken for sequencing was blood. Receptors were obtained from a woman aged 18-30 years in good health.

This clonotype was detected ten times or more. This CDR3 reads CSAETMAYEQYF. DNA of the CDR3: TGCAGTGCTGAAACCATGGCCTACGAGCAGTACTTC. The J gene is TRBJ2-7, the V gene TRBV20-1, with D unresolved. CDR3 length: 12 amino acids. The ends were cut back, 5 bases at V and 2 bases at J, with 10 bases in the middle. Germline CDR1 is DFQATT and CDR2 is SNEGSKA (reference sequence).

This clonotype was seen a handful of times. The V call is TRBV2, the J call TRBJ1-1, with unresolved D. The CDR3 consists of 12 residues. Germline V gene sequence: CDR1 SNHLY, CDR2 FYNNEI. V was clipped by 8 bases and J by 4 bases, with 11 bases between them. This CDR3 is CASRVTSTEAFF. CDR3 in DNA: TGTGCCAGCCGTGTAACATCCACTGAAGCTTTCTTT.

The CDR3 DNA reads TGTGCCAGCAGCGTAGGTATCAGTGACACCCAGTACTTC. This encodes CASSVGISDTQYF. The rearrangement joins TRBV9 to TRBJ2-7; D unresolved. Germline-derived CDR1 and CDR2 are SGDLS and YYNGEE. This CDR3 is built from 13 residues. Trimming cost V 0 bases and J 10 bases, with 14 bases left between them.

Only a few counts were recorded for this clonotype. The V call is TRBV4-1, the J call TRBJ2-3, with D possibly being TRBD2 (6 bases). Trimming cost V 8 bases and J 9 bases, with 24 bases left between them. CDR3 size: 15 residues. Germline lookup yields CDR1 MGHRA and CDR2 YSYEKL. The CDR3 DNA follows: TGCGCCAGCGGGGAGGTGTCCTACTCTAAGCAAACGCAGTATTTT. This translates into CASGEVSYSKQTQYF.

The rearrangement uses TRBV4-2 and TRBJ1-2, with 7 bases aligning to TRBD1. The CDR3 contains 16 residues. Per the germline V gene, CDR1 is LGHNA and CDR2 is YNFKEQ. J lost 8 bases, V lost 2 bases, and 14 bases had no gene match. CDR3: CASSQPGQTLPNGYTF. CDR3 coding DNA: TGTGCCAGCAGCCAACCGGGACAGACACTTCCCAACGGCTACACCTTC.

In this sample, this clonotype turned up once. The chain joins TRBV19 to TRBJ2-1; 9 bases fit TRBD1. J lost 0 bases, V lost 4 bases, and 7 bases had no gene match. This CDR3 has 17 amino acids. Germline V CDR1 and CDR2: LNHDA, SQIVND (reference sequence). CDR3: CASSRGTGISSYNEQFF. CDR3 nucleotides: TGTGCCAGTAGTAGAGGGACAGGGATTAGCTCCTACAATGAGCAGTTCTTC.

V usage is TRBV6-1 and J usage is TRBJ1-2, with D uncertain. CDR1 is MNHNS and CDR2 is SASEGT in the germline V gene. V gave up 8 bases and J gave up 1 base, with 14 bases separating them. The CDR3 extends over 14 amino acids. The DNA for the CDR3 is TGTGCCAGCGAAAGGGAGTTCGGTAACTATGGCTACACCTTC. The encoded protein is CASEREFGNYGYTF.

This clonotype was detected a few times. The chain is built from TRBV7-7 and TRBJ2-7; D uncertain. There are 13 residues in the CDR3. V gave up 2 bases and J gave up 7 bases, with 12 bases separating them. Germline V gives CDR1 SSHAT, CDR2 FNYEAQ (reference sequence). CDR3 sequence: CASSLNPSGEQYF. In nucleotides, the CDR3 is TGTGCCAGCAGCTTAAATCCCTCCGGGGAGCAGTACTTC.

V and J are TRBV6-5 and TRBJ2-1; 7 nucleotides agree with TRBD2. The CDR3 consists of 15 residues. The V gene's germline CDR1 is MNHEY and CDR2 SVGAGI. The J segment lost 1 base and the V segment lost 9 bases, leaving 9 bases of the junction unmatched. CDR3 residues: CASLGSGESYNEQFF. The CDR3 nucleotides are TGTGCCAGTCTGGGAAGCGGGGAATCCTACAATGAGCAGTTCTTC.

The CDR3 region is CASSSTGDSYNEQYF. The CDR3, as DNA: TGTGCCAGCAGCTCCACAGGGGACTCCTACAATGAGCAGTACTTC. The chain joins TRBV7-2 to TRBJ2-5; D may be TRBD1 (7 bases). CDR3 length: 15 amino acids. The V gene's germline CDR1 is SGHTA and CDR2 FQGNSA. V lost 4 bases and J 11 bases, leaving 23 bases between the germline ends.

The V and J genes are TRBV5-1 and TRBJ2-7; TRBD2 might be the D (5 bases). The CDR3 extends over 15 amino acids. Trimming shortened V by 4 bases and J by 5 bases, and 19 bases separated the two germline ends. Germline V gene data show CDR1 as SGHRS and CDR2 as YFSETQ. The CDR3 spells CASSLPSTGVHEQYF. The DNA of the CDR3 is TGCGCCAGCAGCCTACCTTCGACCGGGGTCCACGAGCAGTACTTC.

The chain joins TRBV21-1 to TRBJ1-6; no check of the table's D call, TRBD1, against the DNA was made. TRBV21-1 is termed a pseudogene. This CDR3 has 18 residues. The CDR3 nucleotides are TGTGCCCGCCCCCTCTCGAGGAGTCGGGTCTGGGTTAGTTCACCCCTCCACTTT. It translates to CARPLSRSRVWVSSPLHF.

This chain joins TRBV20-1 and TRBJ2-1; TRBD1 is a possible D gene (6 bases). Deletions cut 0 bases from V and 10 bases from J, with 19 bases between. Germline CDR1 DFQATT, CDR2 SNEGSKA (reference sequence). The CDR3 sequence is 15 residues long. CDR3 region: CSARDQKDSSYEQFF. The CDR3 region has the DNA TGCAGTGCTAGAGATCAGAAGGACAGTTCCTACGAGCAGTTCTTC.

A note on this clonotype: The junction departs from the called germline gene at one end, perhaps through a read error. The V and J genes are TRBV6-5 and TRBJ2-3; no definite D call. This CDR3 has 14 residues. Germline V gives CDR1 MNHEY, CDR2 SVGAGI. The CDR3 coding sequence is TGTGCCAGCAAGGGCGCTTGGGGTTCAGAGACGCAGTATTTT. Encoded protein: CASKGAWGSETQYF.

In its sample, this clonotype was seen a few times. CDR3 bases: TGTGCCAGCAGTCTGGGGGGGGCCTCCTATCAGCCCCAGCATTTT. Protein sequence: CASSLGGASYQPQHF. The chain links TRBV12-3 or TRBV12-4 to TRBJ1-5, with a tentative D call TRBD1 (6 bases). V was cut by 5 bases and J by 5 bases, with 16 bases left in between. The length of the CDR3 is 15 residues.

This chain uses TRBV12-3 or TRBV12-4 with TRBJ2-7; D is ambiguous. CDR3 size: 15 residues. V was pared by 4 bases and J by 0 bases, with 13 bases between. CDR3 amino acids: CASSSLFQDSYEQYF. The DNA for the CDR3 is TGTGCCAGCAGTTCGTTGTTCCAGGACTCCTACGAGCAGTACTTC.

The V call is TRBV11-2, the J call TRBJ1-4; D possibly corresponds to TRBD1 (5 bases). V lost 2 bases, J lost 0 bases, and 10 bases lay in between. Germline CDR1 reads SGHAT; CDR2 reads FQNNGV. The CDR3 totals 16 residues. CDR3 DNA: TGTGCCAGCAGCTTAATTCCCAGGGCAACTAATGAAAAACTGTTTTTT. Residues: CASSLIPRATNEKLFF.

This chain joins TRBV12-3 or TRBV12-4 and TRBJ2-7; either TRBD1 or TRBD2 may supply D (5 bases each). The CDR3 runs to 12 residues. V was trimmed by 6 bases and J by 9 bases, leaving 15 bases between them. CDR3 DNA: TGTGCCAGCAGCTCTGGGGGTAACGGGCAGTACTTC. Its protein is CASSSGGNGQYF.

The V call is TRBV20-1, the J call TRBJ2-5; 15 nucleotides agree with TRBD2. The ends lost 2 bases at V and 2 bases at J; junction bases unmatched: 9. Germline V CDR1 and CDR2: DFQATT, SNEGSKA (reference sequence). This CDR3 is built from 18 residues. CDR3 sequence reads: CSARPHGLAGGQQETQYF. For the CDR3, the DNA is TGCAGTGCTAGACCCCACGGACTAGCGGGGGGGCAACAAGAGACCCAGTACTTC.

The chain employs TRBV18 and TRBJ2-7; TRBD1 matches at 7 bases. The V gene end was trimmed by 1 base and the J gene end by 5 bases; junction bases not matched to a gene: 14. This CDR3 is built from 17 residues. Germline V gene sequence: CDR1 KGHSH, CDR2 LQKENI. CDR3 in amino acids: CASSPLNAIDRANEQYF. CDR3 nucleotides: TGTGCCAGCTCACCACTTAACGCCATTGACAGGGCCAACGAGCAGTACTTC. The complete variable domain, with remaining parts taken from reference TRBV18 and TRBJ2-7, reads NAGVMQNPRHLVRRRGQEARLRCSPMKGHSHVYWYRQLPEEGLKFMVYLQKENIIDESGMPKERFSAEFPKEGPSILRIQQVVRGDSAAYFCASSPLNAIDRANEQYFGPGTRLTVT.